This T cell receptor beta chain was recorded in a study of blood T cells in healthy people across ages. Primed by a sample-barcoded 5' primer and a J-beta primer mix, a second PCR proceeded for 7 to 11 cycles. A single record per CDR3 protein comes from TCRdb applying MiXCR to the 5' RACE reads. The sample records 790,000 or so distinct CDR3 sequences, roughly 56% being singletons. The CDR3 consists of 17 residues. Germline V lookup: CDR1 LNHNV, CDR2 YYDKDF (reference sequence). Trimming took 3 bases from V and 2 from J; bases not matched to a gene: 11. Sequenced sample: blood. The chain has TRBV15 and TRBJ2-7; TRBD2 aligns across 9 bases. The clonotype was recovered from a middle-aged man in good health. CDR3 sequence: CATSSPVGLAITYEQYF. The CDR3 DNA reads TGTGCCACCAGCAGTCCAGTAGGACTAGCGATAACCTACGAGCAGTACTTC.